The rows below give T cell receptor beta chains drawn from one sample of a study of human T cells and chemical hapten exposure. TCRdb processed the RACE reads anew with MiXCR; each CDR3 protein has one entry. Of more than 150,000 distinct CDR3 sequences listed, around 13% are singletons. Material: whole blood, obtained in connection with sensitization to the hapten diphenylcyclopropenone (DPC). The origin of the receptors is a woman in her thirties with alopecia areata. Some clones in this sample may be carry-over from other donors' samples. Each CDR3 is given with its conserved first and last residue. Each record gives: clone size, D gene, V gene, CDR3 length, J gene, CDR3 DNA, CDR3 protein. A D gene is named only where the DNA matches it firmly. Rows give clone size only sometimes, using once, few, many, or a class for an expanded clone.

size: -; D: TRBD2; V: TRBV23-1; length: 20; J: TRBJ2-5; DNA: TGCGCCAGCAGTCCAAGGGGACTAGCGGGTACCAAGAGGATCCAAGAGACCCAGTACTTC; CDR3: CASSPRGLAGTKRIQETQYF
size: -; D: TRBD1; V: TRBV7-9; length: 15; J: TRBJ2-3; DNA: TGTGCCAGCAGCAAAATCTACAGGGGTAGAGATACGCAGTATTTT; CDR3: CASSKIYRGRDTQYF
size: -; D: -; V: TRBV10-3; length: 14; J: TRBJ1-4; DNA: TGTGCCATCGGAACCGGGTCAACTAATGAAAAACTGTTTTTT; CDR3: CAIGTGSTNEKLFF
size: -; D: -; V: TRBV4-1; length: 16; J: TRBJ2-7; DNA: TGCGCCAGCAGCACACGCCTCCAAGCGCCGATCTACGAGCAGTACTTC; CDR3: CASSTRLQAPIYEQYF
size: many; D: -; V: TRBV29-1; length: 15; J: TRBJ2-3; DNA: TGCAGCGTTGAAGACTCAGGGGCCATAGGGGTTACGCAGTATTTT; CDR3: CSVEDSGAIGVTQYF
size: once; D: -; V: TRBV14; length: 14; J: TRBJ1-1; DNA: TGTGCCAGCAGCCAACAGGCGGGGGTCACTGAAGCTTTCTTT; CDR3: CASSQQAGVTEAFF
size: many; D: -; V: TRBV18; length: 15; J: TRBJ2-3; DNA: TGTGCCAGCTCACCGGCGGGGGCCCCGGGAAATACGCAGTATTTT; CDR3: CASSPAGAPGNTQYF
size: -; D: -; V: TRBV30; length: 11; J: TRBJ2-3; DNA: TGTGCCTGGAGTGCCGCTGATACGCAGTATTTT; CDR3: CAWSAADTQYF
size: -; D: TRBD2; V: TRBV28; length: 14; J: TRBJ2-1; DNA: TGTGCCAGCAGATCAGCGGGGGGGCTCGATGAGCAGTTCTTC; CDR3: CASRSAGGLDEQFF
size: many; D: -; V: TRBV6-4; length: 13; J: TRBJ1-1; DNA: TGTGCCAGCAGTGATCGGGGGGGCACTGAAGCTTTCTTT; CDR3: CASSDRGGTEAFF
size: many; D: -; V: TRBV4-3; length: 15; J: TRBJ1-6; DNA: TGCGCCAGCAGCCAAGATCATCAGACTAATTCACCCCTCCACTTT; CDR3: CASSQDHQTNSPLHF
size: few; D: -; V: TRBV6-6; length: 16; J: TRBJ1-1; DNA: TGTGCCAGCAGTCAAGAACAGGGACTCATGAACACTGAAGCTTTCTTT; CDR3: CASSQEQGLMNTEAFF
size: -; D: -; V: TRBV4-1; length: 16; J: TRBJ2-3; DNA: TGCGCCAGCATAGGCGGGATGAATTTATTCACAGATACGCAGTATTTT; CDR3: CASIGGMNLFTDTQYF
size: -; D: -; V: TRBV5-6; length: 16; J: TRBJ1-6; DNA: TGTGCCAGCAGCCCGGCGAGGATCCAAGCGGGTTCACCCCTCCACTTT; CDR3: CASSPARIQAGSPLHF
size: many; D: -; V: TRBV29-1; length: 13; J: TRBJ1-4; DNA: TGCAGCGTGCAGGAGCCTGCTGGGGAAAAACTGTTTTTT; CDR3: CSVQEPAGEKLFF
size: few; D: -; V: TRBV3-1; length: 15; J: TRBJ2-2; DNA: TGTGCCAGCAGCCATAACAACGTGGGTACCGGGGAGCTGTTTTTT; CDR3: CASSHNNVGTGELFF
size: few; D: -; V: TRBV5-1; length: 13; J: TRBJ1-1; DNA: TGCGCCAGCAGCTACGACAGTCGCACTGAAGCTTTCTTT; CDR3: CASSYDSRTEAFF
size: few; D: -; V: TRBV7-3; length: 16; J: TRBJ1-6; DNA: TGTGCCAGCAGCTTAGACAGGAGGTCCTATAATTCACCCCTCCACTTT; CDR3: CASSLDRRSYNSPLHF
size: -; D: -; V: TRBV29-1; length: 13; J: TRBJ2-7; DNA: TGCAGCGCCGGCTCCGGGACCCTCTACGAGCAGTACTTC; CDR3: CSAGSGTLYEQYF
size: -; D: -; V: TRBV29-1; length: 13; J: TRBJ2-5; DNA: TGCAGCGTTGAGCGGTCGTTCCAAGAGACCCAGTACTTC; CDR3: CSVERSFQETQYF
size: many; D: -; V: TRBV2; length: 17; J: TRBJ1-5; DNA: TGTGCCAGCCGCGACCAAGGTATCCGTATATCGACTCAGCCCCAGCATTTT; CDR3: CASRDQGIRISTQPQHF
size: few; D: -; V: TRBV19; length: 17; J: TRBJ2-2; DNA: TGTGCCAGTAGTACCCCCAGCAAGGCGGGGAACACCGGGGAGCTGTTTTTT; CDR3: CASSTPSKAGNTGELFF
size: few; D: -; V: TRBV27; length: 14; J: TRBJ2-3; DNA: TGTGCCAGCAGTTTCGGTAGAGGGACAGATACGCAGTATTTT; CDR3: CASSFGRGTDTQYF
size: many; D: TRBD1; V: TRBV29-1; length: 13; J: TRBJ1-1; DNA: TGCAGCGTCTACGGGACAGAGAACACTGAAGCTTTCTTT; CDR3: CSVYGTENTEAFF
size: -; D: -; V: TRBV12-3/TRBV12-4; length: 14; J: TRBJ1-1; DNA: TGTGCCAGCAGTTTAAGCCCAACCGTCACTGAAGCTTTCTTT; CDR3: CASSLSPTVTEAFF
size: many; D: -; V: TRBV28; length: 12; J: TRBJ1-1; DNA: TGTGCCAGCAGTTTGTCAGGGTATGATGCTTTCTTT; CDR3: CASSLSGYDAFF
size: few; D: TRBD2; V: TRBV20-1; length: 14; J: TRBJ2-1; DNA: TGCAGTGCTACGCGGACTAGCGGGGGGAATGAGCAGTTCTTC; CDR3: CSATRTSGGNEQFF
size: few; D: TRBD1; V: TRBV11-3; length: 15; J: TRBJ1-1; DNA: TGTGCCAGCAGCCATTTGACAGGGCGCGACACTGAAGCTTTCTTT; CDR3: CASSHLTGRDTEAFF
size: -; D: -; V: TRBV12-3/TRBV12-4; length: 14; J: TRBJ1-2; DNA: TGTGCCAGCAGTAACACAGGGTCTGCGCATCGCTACACCTTC; CDR3: CASSNTGSAHRYTF
size: -; D: -; V: TRBV7-2; length: 13; J: TRBJ2-3; DNA: TGTGCCAGCCGGGATGCGGGGACAGATACGCAGTATTTT; CDR3: CASRDAGTDTQYF
size: -; D: TRBD1; V: TRBV6-5; length: 13; J: TRBJ2-7; DNA: TGTGCCAGCAGGGACGGGACAGCCTACGAGCAGTACTTC; CDR3: CASRDGTAYEQYF
size: once; D: -; V: TRBV29-1; length: 12; J: TRBJ1-4; DNA: TGCAGCGTTGAAGTCGCGAGCGAAAAACTGTTTTTT; CDR3: CSVEVASEKLFF